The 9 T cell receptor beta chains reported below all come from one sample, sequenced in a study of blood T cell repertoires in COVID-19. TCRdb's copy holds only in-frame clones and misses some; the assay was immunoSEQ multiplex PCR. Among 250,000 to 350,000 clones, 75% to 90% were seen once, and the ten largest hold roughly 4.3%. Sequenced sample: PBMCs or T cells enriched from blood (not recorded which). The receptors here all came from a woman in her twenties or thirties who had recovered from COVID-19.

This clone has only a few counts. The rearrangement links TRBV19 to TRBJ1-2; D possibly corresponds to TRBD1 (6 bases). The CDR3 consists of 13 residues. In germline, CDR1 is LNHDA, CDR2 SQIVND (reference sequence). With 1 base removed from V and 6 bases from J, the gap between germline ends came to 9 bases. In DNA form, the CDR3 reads TGTGCCAGTAGTATAGTTTCAGGGGATGGCTACACCTTC. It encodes CASSIVSGDGYTF.

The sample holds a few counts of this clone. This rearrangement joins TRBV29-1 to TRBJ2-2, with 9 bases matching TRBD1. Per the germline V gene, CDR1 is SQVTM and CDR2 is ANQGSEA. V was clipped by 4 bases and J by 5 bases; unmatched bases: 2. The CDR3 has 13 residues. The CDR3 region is CSVGDRVTGELFF. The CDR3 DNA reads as TGCAGCGTTGGGGACAGGGTGACCGGGGAGCTGTTTTTT.

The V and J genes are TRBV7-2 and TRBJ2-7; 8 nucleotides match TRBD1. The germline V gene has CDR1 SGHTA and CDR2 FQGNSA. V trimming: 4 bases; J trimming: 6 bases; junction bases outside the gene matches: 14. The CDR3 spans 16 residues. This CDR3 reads CASSYIFGDRRGEQYF. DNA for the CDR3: TGTGCCAGCAGCTACATCTTCGGGGACAGGAGGGGCGAGCAGTACTTC.

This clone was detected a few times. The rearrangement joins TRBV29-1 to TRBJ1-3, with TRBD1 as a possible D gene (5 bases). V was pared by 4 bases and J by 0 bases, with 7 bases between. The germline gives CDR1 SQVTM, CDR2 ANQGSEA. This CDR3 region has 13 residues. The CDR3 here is CSVGQNSGNTIYF. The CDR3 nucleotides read TGCAGCGTTGGACAGAACTCTGGAAACACCATATATTTT.

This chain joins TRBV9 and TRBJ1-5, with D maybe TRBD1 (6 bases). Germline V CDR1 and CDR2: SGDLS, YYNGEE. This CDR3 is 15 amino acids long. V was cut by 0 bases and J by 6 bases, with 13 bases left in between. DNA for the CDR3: TGTGCCAGCAGCGTAGGTGGTGGGGGCATTCAGCCCCAGCATTTT. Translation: CASSVGGGGIQPQHF.

CDR3 amino acids: CASSTGTGGWVGYGYTF. CDR3 in DNA: TGTGCCAGCAGCACAGGGACAGGGGGCTGGGTTGGCTATGGCTACACCTTC. The rearrangement links TRBV7-2 to TRBJ1-2; 12 positions agree with TRBD1. Germline V gene sequence: CDR1 SGHTA, CDR2 FQGNSA. The junction had 11 bases not matched to a gene; V was cut back by 5 bases and J by 4 bases. The CDR3 covers 17 residues.

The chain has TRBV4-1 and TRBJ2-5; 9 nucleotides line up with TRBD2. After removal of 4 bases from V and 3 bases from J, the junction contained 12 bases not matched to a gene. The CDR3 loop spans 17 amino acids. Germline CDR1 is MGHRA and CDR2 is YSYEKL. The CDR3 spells CASSPGPGTSQKETQYF. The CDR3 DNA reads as TGCGCCAGCAGCCCGGGGCCGGGGACTAGCCAAAAAGAGACCCAGTACTTC.

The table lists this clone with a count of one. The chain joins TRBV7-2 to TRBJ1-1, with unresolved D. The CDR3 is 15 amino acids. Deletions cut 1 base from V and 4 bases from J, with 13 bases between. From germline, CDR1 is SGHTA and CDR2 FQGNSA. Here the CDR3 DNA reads TGTGCCAGCAGCTTAGAGTCGGCGGCGCGCACTGAAGCTTTCTTT. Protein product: CASSLESAARTEAFF.

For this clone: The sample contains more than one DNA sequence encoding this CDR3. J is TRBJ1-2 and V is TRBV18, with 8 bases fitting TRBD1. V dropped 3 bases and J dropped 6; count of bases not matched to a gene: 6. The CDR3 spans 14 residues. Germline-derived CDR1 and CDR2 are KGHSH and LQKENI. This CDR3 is CASSPLGTGDGYTF. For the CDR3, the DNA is TGTGCCAGCTCACCCCTCGGGACAGGCGATGGCTACACCTTC.